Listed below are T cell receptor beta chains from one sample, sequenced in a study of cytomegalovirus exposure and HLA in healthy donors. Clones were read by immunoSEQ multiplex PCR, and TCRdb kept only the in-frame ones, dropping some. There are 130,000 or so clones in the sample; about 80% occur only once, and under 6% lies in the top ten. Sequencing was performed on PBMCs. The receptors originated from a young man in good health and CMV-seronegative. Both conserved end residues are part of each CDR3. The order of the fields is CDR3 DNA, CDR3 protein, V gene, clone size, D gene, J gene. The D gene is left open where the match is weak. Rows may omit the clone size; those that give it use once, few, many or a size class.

CDR3 DNA: TGTGCCAGGTTGTACAGATGGGAGACCCAGTACTTC; CDR3 protein: CARLYRWETQYF; V gene: TRBV6-9; clone size: .; D gene: .; J gene: TRBJ2-5
CDR3 DNA: TGTGCCATCAGTGACAGCGGGAGCTCCTACAATGAGCAGTTCTTC; CDR3 protein: CAISDSGSSYNEQFF; V gene: TRBV10-3; clone size: .; D gene: TRBD2; J gene: TRBJ2-1
CDR3 DNA: TGCAGCGGGCGGACAGGGGCTAGTACTGAAGCTTTCTTT; CDR3 protein: CSGRTGASTEAFF; V gene: TRBV29-1; clone size: once; D gene: TRBD1; J gene: TRBJ1-1
CDR3 DNA: TGTGCCAGCAGCTTGAGGTGGACAGGAACCAGGCCCCTCCACTTT; CDR3 protein: CASSLRWTGTRPLHF; V gene: TRBV5-6; clone size: .; D gene: TRBD1; J gene: TRBJ1-6
CDR3 DNA: TGTGCCAGCAGCACCGGGACAGAGACCTACAATGAGCAGTTCTTC; CDR3 protein: CASSTGTETYNEQFF; V gene: TRBV27; clone size: .; D gene: TRBD1; J gene: TRBJ2-1
CDR3 DNA: TGCGCCAGCAGCCACGGGACACCCGCTGGGGCCAACGTCCTGACTTTC; CDR3 protein: CASSHGTPAGANVLTF; V gene: TRBV5-1; clone size: .; D gene: .; J gene: TRBJ2-6
CDR3 DNA: TGTGCCAGCAGTTACTCGTGGGGCGGCCGGAACACCATATATTTT; CDR3 protein: CASSYSWGGRNTIYF; V gene: TRBV6-5; clone size: once; D gene: .; J gene: TRBJ1-3
CDR3 DNA: TGCAGTGCAAAGCGGGACTACGAGCAGTACTTC; CDR3 protein: CSAKRDYEQYF; V gene: TRBV20-1; clone size: .; D gene: TRBD2; J gene: TRBJ2-7
CDR3 DNA: TGTGCCAGCAGCTTTGGCAGTTTGAAAGAGCAGTACTTC; CDR3 protein: CASSFGSLKEQYF; V gene: TRBV7-2; clone size: .; D gene: .; J gene: TRBJ2-7
CDR3 DNA: TGTGCCAGCAGTTCTGACAGCTACAATGAGCAGTTCTTC; CDR3 protein: CASSSDSYNEQFF; V gene: TRBV28; clone size: .; D gene: .; J gene: TRBJ2-1
CDR3 DNA: TGCAGCGTCCTGCGGACGGGGGATTATGGCTACACCTTC; CDR3 protein: CSVLRTGDYGYTF; V gene: TRBV29-1; clone size: .; D gene: .; J gene: TRBJ1-2
CDR3 DNA: TGTGCCACCAGTGAAACAGGGGGTACCCATCAGCCCCAGCATTTT; CDR3 protein: CATSETGGTHQPQHF; V gene: TRBV10-3; clone size: .; D gene: TRBD1; J gene: TRBJ1-5
CDR3 DNA: TGTGCCAGCAGCGTTTCCCAACCGGGACAGGGGCCAAGCGAGCAGTACTTC; CDR3 protein: CASSVSQPGQGPSEQYF; V gene: TRBV9; clone size: .; D gene: TRBD1; J gene: TRBJ2-7
CDR3 DNA: TGTGCCACCAGCAGAGCGACTAGGTCCTACGAGCAGTACTTC; CDR3 protein: CATSRATRSYEQYF; V gene: TRBV15; clone size: .; D gene: .; J gene: TRBJ2-7
CDR3 DNA: TGTGCCAGCACGAGGGTGACGACAGGGTCGATGGGGGAGCAGTACTTC; CDR3 protein: CASTRVTTGSMGEQYF; V gene: TRBV11-2; clone size: few; D gene: TRBD1; J gene: TRBJ2-7
CDR3 DNA: TGTGCCAGCAACGAGCGGGGGGGTCTTGAGCAGTTCTTC; CDR3 protein: CASNERGGLEQFF; V gene: TRBV2; clone size: .; D gene: TRBD2; J gene: TRBJ2-1
CDR3 DNA: TGTGCCAGCAGTCCCGACGGACTAGTCGATGAGCAGTTCTTC; CDR3 protein: CASSPDGLVDEQFF; V gene: TRBV27; clone size: .; D gene: TRBD2; J gene: TRBJ2-1
CDR3 DNA: TGTGCCAGTACGGGCGGGAGAAAGGCAGATACGCAGTATTTT; CDR3 protein: CASTGGRKADTQYF; V gene: TRBV19; clone size: .; D gene: TRBD2; J gene: TRBJ2-3
CDR3 DNA: TGTGCCAGCAGTCCACTAGCGGGGGGTAGGGCGACCCAGTACTTC; CDR3 protein: CASSPLAGGRATQYF; V gene: TRBV27; clone size: .; D gene: TRBD2; J gene: TRBJ2-5
CDR3 DNA: TGCGCCAGCAGCTTGATGGCGGAGGAGCAGTACTTC; CDR3 protein: CASSLMAEEQYF; V gene: TRBV5-1; clone size: .; D gene: .; J gene: TRBJ2-7
CDR3 DNA: TGTGCCAGCAGCACCAGACAGGGGGCCGGCAATCAGCCCCAGCATTTT; CDR3 protein: CASSTRQGAGNQPQHF; V gene: TRBV7-8; clone size: .; D gene: TRBD1; J gene: TRBJ1-5
CDR3 DNA: TGTGCCAGCAGCGTAGACAGGGGGCGAAACACTGAAGCTTTCTTT; CDR3 protein: CASSVDRGRNTEAFF; V gene: TRBV7-2; clone size: .; D gene: TRBD1; J gene: TRBJ1-1
CDR3 DNA: TGTGCCAGCTCCTCCCGGACAGGGAGGGCCGGGGAGCTGTTTTTT; CDR3 protein: CASSSRTGRAGELFF; V gene: TRBV11-2; clone size: .; D gene: .; J gene: TRBJ2-2
CDR3 DNA: TGCAGCGTTGAAGGCGGGAGGGCCCTCGGCACAGATACGCAGTATTTT; CDR3 protein: CSVEGGRALGTDTQYF; V gene: TRBV29-1; clone size: .; D gene: TRBD2; J gene: TRBJ2-3
CDR3 DNA: TGTGCCAGCAGGAGAACGACAGGGGGGGAGACCCAGTACTTC; CDR3 protein: CASRRTTGGETQYF; V gene: TRBV6-5; clone size: .; D gene: TRBD1; J gene: TRBJ2-5
CDR3 DNA: TGTGCCAGCAGCGCCGGGGACAGACGCAATCAGCCCCAGCATTTT; CDR3 protein: CASSAGDRRNQPQHF; V gene: TRBV9; clone size: few; D gene: TRBD1; J gene: TRBJ1-5
CDR3 DNA: TGTGCCAGCACGGTAGAGAGAAGGGGATCACCCCTCCACTTT; CDR3 protein: CASTVERRGSPLHF; V gene: TRBV2; clone size: few; D gene: .; J gene: TRBJ1-6
CDR3 DNA: TGTGCCAGTAGTATAAGACAGTCGGGCAATCAGCCCCAGCATTTT; CDR3 protein: CASSIRQSGNQPQHF; V gene: TRBV19; clone size: many; D gene: .; J gene: TRBJ1-5
CDR3 DNA: TGTGCCAGCAGCTTAGGCGGGGGGGCGGTGGAGACCCAGTACTTC; CDR3 protein: CASSLGGGAVETQYF; V gene: TRBV7-2; clone size: .; D gene: TRBD2; J gene: TRBJ2-5
CDR3 DNA: TGTGCCAGCAGCGATCTAAACTATGGCTACACCTTC; CDR3 protein: CASSDLNYGYTF; V gene: TRBV13; clone size: .; D gene: .; J gene: TRBJ1-2
CDR3 DNA: TGCAGCGTACGACAGGGCTATGGCTACACCTTC; CDR3 protein: CSVRQGYGYTF; V gene: TRBV29-1; clone size: .; D gene: TRBD1; J gene: TRBJ1-2
CDR3 DNA: TGCGCCAGCAGCTTGGAGGCAGGCGCCTACGAGCAGTACTTC; CDR3 protein: CASSLEAGAYEQYF; V gene: TRBV5-1; clone size: .; D gene: .; J gene: TRBJ2-7
CDR3 DNA: TGTGCCAGCAGCTTGTCCCCTAGCAGCATTGGAGAGACCCAGTACTTC; CDR3 protein: CASSLSPSSIGETQYF; V gene: TRBV5-8; clone size: .; D gene: .; J gene: TRBJ2-5
CDR3 DNA: TGTGCCAGCAGTTTAGGAAGGGGGCAAAGTCAGCCCCAGCATTTT; CDR3 protein: CASSLGRGQSQPQHF; V gene: TRBV28; clone size: .; D gene: TRBD1; J gene: TRBJ1-5
CDR3 DNA: TGTGCCTGGAGTGTATCTCGGGGTGAAAAACTGTTTTTT; CDR3 protein: CAWSVSRGEKLFF; V gene: TRBV30; clone size: .; D gene: .; J gene: TRBJ1-4
CDR3 DNA: TGTGCCAGCAGCGATCAGGTTGACGCTGAAGCTTTCTTT; CDR3 protein: CASSDQVDAEAFF; V gene: TRBV7-2; clone size: .; D gene: .; J gene: TRBJ1-1
CDR3 DNA: TGCGCCAGCAGCCAAGGGGCAGGTGTCTCGAACACAGATACGCAGTATTTT; CDR3 protein: CASSQGAGVSNTDTQYF; V gene: TRBV4-1; clone size: .; D gene: .; J gene: TRBJ2-3
CDR3 DNA: TGTGCCACCAGCAGAGAGGGCGCCAATGAAAAACTGTTTTTT; CDR3 protein: CATSREGANEKLFF; V gene: TRBV15; clone size: few; D gene: .; J gene: TRBJ1-4
CDR3 DNA: TGTGCCAGCAGCAGACAGGGGGCTAATGAAAAACTGTTTTTT; CDR3 protein: CASSRQGANEKLFF; V gene: TRBV28; clone size: .; D gene: TRBD1; J gene: TRBJ1-4
CDR3 DNA: TGTGCCAGCCGGTCAGGGGGGTTACGCTATGGCTACACCTTC; CDR3 protein: CASRSGGLRYGYTF; V gene: TRBV6-5; clone size: .; D gene: TRBD1; J gene: TRBJ1-2
CDR3 DNA: TGTGCCAGCAGCAGACAGGGGGCAAGCAATCAGCCCCAGCATTTT; CDR3 protein: CASSRQGASNQPQHF; V gene: TRBV6-5; clone size: .; D gene: TRBD1; J gene: TRBJ1-5
CDR3 DNA: TGTGCCAGCTCACCTAAGAGAAATGAGCAGTTCTTC; CDR3 protein: CASSPKRNEQFF; V gene: TRBV18; clone size: once; D gene: .; J gene: TRBJ2-1
CDR3 DNA: TGTGCCTGGAGTGAGGCGGCAGTTCAAGAGACCCAGTACTTC; CDR3 protein: CAWSEAAVQETQYF; V gene: TRBV30; clone size: .; D gene: .; J gene: TRBJ2-5
CDR3 DNA: TGTGCCAGCAGCTTAGGGACAGGGGGCTTTAGCGAGCAGTACTTC; CDR3 protein: CASSLGTGGFSEQYF; V gene: TRBV7-8; clone size: .; D gene: TRBD1; J gene: TRBJ2-7
CDR3 DNA: TGTGCCAGCAGCCTACTAGCGGGGGGCAATGAGCAGTTCTTC; CDR3 protein: CASSLLAGGNEQFF; V gene: TRBV2; clone size: .; D gene: TRBD2; J gene: TRBJ2-1
CDR3 DNA: TGTGCCAGCATGAAGGGGGCGAACACCGGGGAGCTGTTTTTT; CDR3 protein: CASMKGANTGELFF; V gene: TRBV6-6; clone size: .; D gene: .; J gene: TRBJ2-2